Detailed here is one T cell receptor (beta chain). The investigators amplified TCR beta CDR3 regions from RNA transcripts. Using the HTBI primer set, a first-round RT-PCR was run on the TCR CDR3. TCRdb passed the multiplex PCR reads through MiXCR, listing each CDR3 protein once. Of about 290,000 distinct CDR3 sequences in the sample, about 13% are singletons; the top ten hold approximately 7.9%. The data were taken from a study of T cells in Graves' hyperthyroidism and ophthalmopathy. CDR3 length equals 13 residues. Per the germline V gene, CDR1 is SNHLY and CDR2 is FYNNEI. V gave up 5 bases and J gave up 11 bases, with 18 bases separating them.

The chain employs TRBV2 and TRBJ1-1, with D possibly being TRBD1 (5 bases). This receptor was obtained from a woman aged 40 to 55 with Graves' hyperthyroidism. Sequencing was performed on blood. CDR3 loop: CASSQGLNIEAFF. The CDR3 coding sequence is TGTGCCAGCAGTCAGGGTTTGAACATTGAGGCTTTCTTT.